Described below is a single T cell receptor beta chain sequence and its context. The sample is drawn from a study of OX40 agonist ivuxolimab in advanced cancers. Data came from immunoSEQ multiplex PCR; TCRdb stores just in-frame clones and leaves some out. The table lists over 70,000 clones, approximately 91% of them singletons. The V gene end was trimmed by 8 bases and the J gene end by 5 bases; junction bases not matched to a gene: 4. The CDR3 sequence is 13 residues long. The germline V gene has CDR1 SNHLY and CDR2 FYNNEI. Autoimmune disease history or systemic immunosuppression excluded patients. The receptor's source is an adult with an advanced solid tumor such as melanoma, head and neck, liver or kidney cancer. The chain carries TRBV2 and TRBJ2-5; TRBD1 matches at 11 bases. Sequencing was performed on CD4+ or CD8+ T cells sorted from blood, taken in a trial of the OX40 agonist ivuxolimab. The CDR3 loop is CASGDRGAETQYF. CDR3 nucleotide sequence: TGTGCCAGCGGGGACAGGGGGGCGGAGACCCAGTACTTC.